This T cell receptor beta chain was recovered during a study of OX40 agonist ivuxolimab in advanced cancers. Some clones are missing from TCRdb's copy, which holds only in-frame ones; the method was immunoSEQ multiplex PCR. In the table there are under 40,000 clones, approximately 81% of which are singletons. This CDR3 comprises 19 residues. From germline, CDR1 is MGHRA and CDR2 YSYEKL. The ends were cut back, 0 bases at V and 7 bases at J, with 27 bases in the middle. V and J are TRBV4-1 and TRBJ1-2, with a weak D call TRBD1 (5 bases). The receptor was derived from an adult with an advanced solid tumor such as melanoma, head and neck, liver or kidney cancer. The sample in question was CD4+ or CD8+ T cells sorted from blood, obtained in a trial of the OX40 agonist ivuxolimab. The CDR3 bases are TGCGCCAGCAGCCAAGATCTTAACCGGGGGTCAACCGGGATTGGTGGCTACACCTTC. As protein: CASSQDLNRGSTGIGGYTF.